Following are 10 T cell receptor beta chains from one sample sequenced in a study of read filtering for tumor transcriptome and immune sequencing. Molecular barcoded adaptors covering alpha/delta and beta/gamma chains were used on 400 to 450 ng RNA. TCRdb analysed the reads with MiXCR anew, one entry per CDR3 protein. The sample records over 35,000 distinct CDR3 sequences, about 11% being singletons. Sequenced material: a population of CD138-negative cells sorted from bone marrow. Receptors originate from a donor over 35 with multiple myeloma.

This clonotype was seen ten or more times. The chain couples TRBV6-1 to TRBJ2-5; a possible D gene is TRBD2 (5 bases). The CDR3 loop spans 16 amino acids. CDR1 MNHNS and CDR2 SASEGT come from the germline V gene. Trimming took 2 bases from V and 0 from J, leaving 13 bases between them. DNA for the CDR3: TGTGCCAGCAGTGAACTTCGGGGAGAATACCAAGAGACCCAGTACTTC. Translated, it gives CASSELRGEYQETQYF.

The table lists this clonotype with many counts. The genes are TRBV3-1 and TRBJ2-3; D gene unclear. V was clipped by 0 bases and J by 8 bases, with 6 bases between them. The CDR3 has 12 residues. The germline gives CDR1 LGHDT, CDR2 YNNKEL (reference sequence). CDR3 DNA sequence: TGTGCCAGCAGCCAAGACGATTTTACGCAGTATTTT. Translated, it gives CASSQDDFTQYF.

At least ten counts were recorded for this clonotype. The V and J genes are TRBV28 and TRBJ2-6; D possibly corresponds to TRBD1 (5 bases). The V gene's germline CDR1 is MDHEN and CDR2 SYDVKM. V was cut by 9 bases and J by 4 bases, with 16 bases left in between. CDR3 length: 15 residues. DNA for the CDR3: TGTGCCAGTTTAGACCAGGGTACCGGGGCCAACGTCCTGACTTTC. Encoded protein: CASLDQGTGANVLTF.

Ten or more counts support this clonotype. This chain joins TRBV28 and TRBJ2-1, with D perhaps matching TRBD2 (6 bases). The CDR3 spans 14 residues. The V gene lost 7 bases and the J gene lost 4 bases, with 14 bases spanning the gap. Germline-derived CDR1 and CDR2 are MDHEN and SYDVKM. CDR3 nucleotides: TGTGCCAGCATACCCCCAAGCGGGTACAATGAGCAGTTCTTC. It codes for CASIPPSGYNEQFF.

This clonotype showed up many times. The genes are TRBV11-2 and TRBJ1-1, with TRBD1 matching over 8 bases. CDR3 size: 14 residues. CDR1 and CDR2 (germline): SGHAT, FQNNGV. V lost 2 bases and J lost 8; bases outside the gene matches: 7. The CDR3 DNA reads as TGTGCCAGCAGCTTAATTGGGACAGGAGCAGAAGCTTTCTTT. Translating it yields CASSLIGTGAEAFF.

This clonotype was counted at least ten times. The chain links TRBV7-9 to TRBJ2-2, with unresolved D. The germline CDR1 and CDR2 sequences are SEHNR and FQNEAQ (reference sequence). Trimming cost V 5 bases and J 4 bases, with 5 bases left between them. The CDR3 is made up of 12 amino acids. CDR3 in DNA: TGTGCCAGCAGCCGGACCACCGGGGAGCTGTTTTTT. Amino acid sequence: CASSRTTGELFF.

This clonotype was detected ten times or more. The chain recombines TRBV11-1 with TRBJ1-1; no clear D. V was cut by 1 base and J by 6 bases, with 12 bases left in between. The length of the CDR3 is 14 residues. The germline V gene encodes CDR1 SGHAT and CDR2 FQDESV (reference sequence). The CDR3 DNA is TGTGCCAGCAGCTTAGGTCACGAGTGGGCTGAAGCTTTCTTT. Translated: CASSLGHEWAEAFF.

This clonotype occurred many times. The chain carries TRBV5-1 and TRBJ1-1; D is perhaps TRBD1 (6 bases). The ends were cut back, 3 bases at V and 0 bases at J, with 18 bases in the middle. The V gene's germline CDR1 is SGHRS and CDR2 YFSETQ. The CDR3 is 17 residues long. The chain's CDR3 is CASSWGDTLRLNTEAFF. In nucleotides, the CDR3 is TGCGCCAGCAGCTGGGGGGACACCCTAAGACTGAACACTGAAGCTTTCTTT.

Ten or more counts support this clonotype. The chain employs TRBV28 and TRBJ2-7; a possible D gene is TRBD2 (7 bases). Germline loops: CDR1 MDHEN, CDR2 SYDVKM. There are 15 residues in the CDR3. Trimming stripped 7 bases from V and 3 bases from J, with 19 bases between. The DNA of the CDR3 is TGTGCCAGCACCGATGGGGGGGCCCGCCTCTACGAGCAGTACTTC. Translating it yields CASTDGGARLYEQYF.

In regard to this clonotype: Possible read error: a much larger clone is one base away. This chain connects TRBV20-1 to TRBJ1-1; possibly TRBD1 for D (5 bases). The CDR3 has 11 residues. Germline CDR1 reads DFQATT; CDR2 reads SNEGSKA (reference sequence). CDR3 nucleotides: TGCGGTGCTAGCTGGGGGTGGGGAGCTTTCTTT. This sequence encodes CGASWGWGAFF.